One and the same sample provided the 20 T cell receptor beta chains below, sequenced in a study of T cells in Graves' hyperthyroidism and ophthalmopathy. RNA transcripts served as the template for amplifying TCR beta CDR3 regions. HTBI primers were employed in a first-round RT-PCR of the TCR CDR3. From the multiplex PCR reads, TCRdb called clonotypes with MiXCR, one entry per CDR3 protein. The sample has fewer than 900,000 distinct CDR3 sequences; roughly 17% are singletons. Sequenced material: blood. The receptors come from a man aged 18 to 29 with Graves' hyperthyroidism.

The chain carries TRBV24-1 and TRBJ2-7; no firm D call. The CDR3 extends over 12 amino acids. Germline assignment: CDR1 KGHDR and CDR2 SFDVKD. The V gene lost 3 bases and the J gene lost 4 bases, with 6 bases spanning the gap. The CDR3 spells CATSDEHYEQYF. The CDR3 DNA is TGTGCCACCAGTGATGAACATTACGAGCAGTACTTC.

This clonotype was seen a handful of times. The gene calls are TRBV28 and TRBJ2-1; perhaps TRBD2 as D (6 bases). This CDR3 region has 16 residues. V lost 5 bases to trimming and J lost 3 bases, with 17 bases between them. The V gene's germline CDR1 is MDHEN and CDR2 SYDVKM. CDR3 in amino acids: CASSPAGGGLYNEQFF. CDR3 nucleotide sequence: TGTGCCAGCAGTCCCGCCGGGGGAGGCCTCTACAATGAGCAGTTCTTC.

This clonotype was seen repeatedly, ten times or more. This chain uses TRBV11-3 with TRBJ1-2; D may be TRBD1 (5 bases). Germline V CDR1 and CDR2: SGHNT, YENEEA. V was clipped by 3 bases and J by 4 bases, with 15 bases between them. This CDR3 is built from 15 residues. In nucleotides, the CDR3 is TGTGCCAGCAGCTTGGGGCGAGACTCAGGCTATGGCTACACCTTC. It codes for CASSLGRDSGYGYTF.

V usage is TRBV7-9 and J usage is TRBJ2-2; no clear D. Trimming cost V 5 bases and J 6 bases, with 10 bases left between them. The CDR3 covers 13 residues. From germline, CDR1 is SEHNR and CDR2 FQNEAQ (reference sequence). This CDR3 reads CASSISAPGELFF. The CDR3 DNA is TGTGCCAGCAGCATCTCGGCCCCCGGGGAGCTGTTTTTT.

The chain combines TRBV6-1 with TRBJ1-2; a weak D match, TRBD1 (6 bases). Trimming removed 6 bases from V and 4 bases from J, with 15 bases in between. This CDR3 contains 14 residues. Germline-derived CDR1 and CDR2 are MNHNS and SASEGT. The CDR3 region is CASRGAYSGYGYTF. DNA of the CDR3: TGTGCCAGCAGGGGGGCCTATTCGGGCTATGGCTACACCTTC.

The sample holds a few counts of this clonotype. The rearrangement uses TRBV29-1 and TRBJ2-3; 8 bases match TRBD2. This CDR3 has 16 residues. Germline CDR1 SQVTM, CDR2 ANQGSEA. V shed 7 bases, J shed 3 bases, and the junction held 15 bases outside the gene matches. CDR3 in amino acids: CSAGGGAVSGTDTQYF. The CDR3 region has the DNA TGCAGCGCGGGGGGGGGGGCTGTTTCAGGGACAGATACGCAGTATTTT.

The CDR3 region has the DNA TGCGCCAGCAGAATGGTCAATGAGCAGTTCTTC. Encoded protein: CASRMVNEQFF. The chain links TRBV5-1 to TRBJ2-1; D uncertain. The CDR3 length is 11 residues. The germline V and J ends were trimmed by 5 bases and 6 bases, with 6 bases remaining between them. CDR1 and CDR2 (germline): SGHRS, YFSETQ.

This clonotype has a handful of counts. V is TRBV19 and J is TRBJ1-4; the match to TRBD1 covers 9 bases. J was trimmed by 5 bases and V by 7 bases; bases with no gene match: 8. The CDR3 extends over 15 amino acids. The germline CDR1 and CDR2 sequences are LNHDA and SQIVND (reference sequence). For the CDR3, the DNA is TGTGCCAGTACCGATCCTGGGACAGGGAATGAAAAACTGTTTTTT. As protein: CASTDPGTGNEKLFF.

This clonotype came up many times. The chain links TRBV28 to TRBJ2-1; D gene unclear. Germline V gene sequence: CDR1 MDHEN, CDR2 SYDVKM. V shed 2 bases and J shed 5 bases, with 7 bases lying between them. CDR3 length equals 13 residues. CDR3 sequence reads: CASSLPTNNEQFF. The CDR3 region has the DNA TGTGCCAGCAGTTTACCCACAAACAATGAGCAGTTCTTC.

A few counts support this clonotype. The CDR3 is CASSFGQAGYTF. In DNA form, the CDR3 reads TGTGCCAGCAGCTTCGGACAGGCTGGCTACACCTTC. The genes are TRBV7-8 and TRBJ1-2, with 7 bases matching TRBD1. J gave up 7 bases and V 3 bases, and 2 bases lay outside the gene matches. The germline gives CDR1 SGHVS, CDR2 FQNEAQ. This CDR3 spans 12 amino acids.

At least ten counts were recorded for this clonotype. The chain recombines TRBV27 with TRBJ1-6, with TRBD1 matching 7 bases. Germline CDR1 reads MNHEY; CDR2 reads SMNVEV (reference sequence). This CDR3 region has 15 residues. The junction had 9 bases not matched to a gene; V was cut back by 4 bases and J by 9 bases. For the CDR3, the DNA is TGTGCCAGCAGTTCGCCGACAGGGTTCGGTTCACCCCTCCACTTT. Its protein is CASSSPTGFGSPLHF.

In this sample, this clonotype turned up many times. V gene TRBV5-5 combines with J gene TRBJ2-3; the match to TRBD1 covers 7 bases. From germline, CDR1 is SGHKS and CDR2 YYEKEE (reference sequence). Trimming at V came to 3 bases and at J to 2 bases, leaving 9 bases not matched to a gene. This CDR3 spans 16 amino acids. The CDR3 DNA reads TGTGCCAGCAGCTCGCCGACAGGGTGGGACACAGATACGCAGTATTTT. It yields the protein CASSSPTGWDTDTQYF. Using reference TRBV5-5 and TRBJ2-3 for the parts outside the CDR3, the full variable domain is DAGVTQSPTHLIKTRGQQVTLRCSPISGHKSVSWYQQVLGQGPQFIFQYYEKEERGRGNFPDRFSARQFPNYSSELNVNALLLGDSALYLCASSSPTGWDTDTQYFGPGTRLTVL.

The gene calls are TRBV9 and TRBJ2-7; D is undetermined. Trimming shortened V by 4 bases and J by 3 bases, and 20 bases separated the two germline ends. The germline CDR1 and CDR2 sequences are SGDLS and YYNGEE. The CDR3 runs to 16 residues. CDR3 amino acids: CASSPTGPSIGYEQYF. DNA for the CDR3: TGTGCCAGCAGCCCAACCGGGCCATCGATTGGCTACGAGCAGTACTTC. Based on the CDR3 plus reference TRBV9 and TRBJ2-7, the full variable domain is DSGVTQTPKHLITATGQRVTLRCSPRSGDLSVYWYQQSLDQGLQFLIQYYNGEERAKGNILERFSAQQFPDLHSELNLSSLELGDSALYFCASSPTGPSIGYEQYFGPGTRLTVT.

This clonotype was picked up a small number of times. The chain couples TRBV29-1 to TRBJ1-1; perhaps TRBD1 as D (5 bases). CDR1 is SQVTM and CDR2 is ANQGSEA in the germline V gene. The CDR3 has 13 residues. V shed 3 bases and J shed 4 bases, with 12 bases lying between them. The CDR3 spells CSVERTQGTEAFF. In DNA, the CDR3 is TGCAGCGTTGAGAGGACTCAGGGCACTGAAGCTTTCTTT.

J is TRBJ1-2 and V is TRBV2, with a weak D call TRBD1 (5 bases). Germline loops: CDR1 SNHLY, CDR2 FYNNEI. The CDR3 is made up of 12 amino acids. Trimming shortened V by 6 bases and J by 3 bases, and 8 bases separated the two germline ends. The CDR3 sequence: CASRGDYYGYTF. Written as DNA, the CDR3 is TGTGCCAGCAGAGGGGACTACTATGGCTACACCTTC.

This clonotype was seen at least ten times. V gene TRBV2 combines with J gene TRBJ2-3; D gene ambiguous. The length of the CDR3 is 15 residues. V lost 6 bases and J 2 bases, leaving 15 bases between the germline ends. Germline V gene data show CDR1 as SNHLY and CDR2 as FYNNEI. The CDR3 reads CASSVGRRHTDTQYF. CDR3 nucleotides: TGTGCCAGCAGCGTTGGGCGAAGGCACACAGATACGCAGTATTTT.

Many counts were recorded for this clonotype. This chain connects TRBV13 to TRBJ2-2; D gene uncertain. The germline V and J ends were trimmed by 3 bases and 5 bases, with 13 bases remaining between them. The CDR3 covers 15 residues. The germline V gene encodes CDR1 PRHDT and CDR2 FYEKMQ (reference sequence). The CDR3 is CASSLYTPRTGELFF. The CDR3 DNA sequence: TGTGCCAGCAGCTTGTACACCCCGAGAACCGGGGAGCTGTTTTTT.

The chain recombines TRBV27 with TRBJ2-5; D uncertain. Deletions cut 5 bases from V and 4 bases from J, with 17 bases between. Germline loops: CDR1 MNHEY, CDR2 SMNVEV (reference sequence). The CDR3 totals 15 residues. CDR3 amino acids: CASSRWSAYRETQYF. CDR3 bases: TGTGCCAGCAGTCGTTGGAGCGCGTACCGAGAGACCCAGTACTTC.

Ten or more counts support this clonotype. V usage is TRBV2 and J usage is TRBJ2-1; 9 positions match TRBD2. This CDR3 has 14 residues. V lost 11 bases and J lost 5; bases outside the gene matches: 10. CDR1 and CDR2 (germline): SNHLY, FYNNEI. The CDR3 loop is CAVKASGINNEQFF. Here the CDR3 DNA reads TGTGCCGTCAAGGCTAGCGGGATCAACAATGAGCAGTTCTTC.

The chain uses TRBV6-2 or TRBV6-3 and TRBJ2-2; 11 bases are a match to TRBD2. This CDR3 has 16 amino acids. Germline assignment: CDR1 MNHEY and CDR2 SVGEGT. Unmatched junction bases numbered 8, after V lost 6 bases and J lost 5 bases. In DNA, the CDR3 is TGTGCCAGCAGCAATGAACTAGCGGGAGAAACCGGGGAGCTGTTTTTT. Its translation: CASSNELAGETGELFF.